These 10 T cell receptor beta chains originate from one sample sequenced in a study of T-cell memory formation after mild COVID-19 (dated by TCRdb to the early 2020s). Library preparation was by 5' RACE. The sequencer listed for this sample is Illumina NovaSeq 6000. The public reads were run again by TCRdb, first through fastp at Q25 and then through MiXCR, and only productive beta chains were kept. Duplicate CDR3 protein sequences are folded into a single record with the most common DNA and genes. This sample is represented by 350,000 to 450,000 distinct CDR3 sequences; around 18% of them were singletons. Approximately 8.1% of the sample comes from the top ten. Sample: PBMCs or a T cell subset sorted from them (not recorded which). These receptors were taken from an adult woman who had mild COVID-19 (a few samples of this study predate the infection). The sample titles of this study are shuffled in the database, so cell type and time point are left out; the donor was told from shared clones.

This chain uses TRBV24-1 with TRBJ1-2; 12 bases align to TRBD1. The CDR3 loop spans 15 amino acids. V shed 4 bases, J shed 8 bases, and the junction held 7 bases outside the gene matches. Germline V gene data show CDR1 as KGHDR and CDR2 as SFDVKD. DNA of the CDR3: TGTGCCACCAGTGACACGGGACAGGGGGCGGAAGGCTACACCTTC. Translated, it gives CATSDTGQGAEGYTF.

This clonotype has more than one count but fewer than ten. This chain connects TRBV27 to TRBJ1-2; tentative D call: TRBD1 (6 bases). The V end lost 6 bases, the J end lost 4 bases, and 15 bases lay between the germline ends. There are 14 residues in the CDR3. CDR1 is MNHEY and CDR2 is SMNVEV in the germline V gene (reference sequence). The CDR3 coding sequence is TGTGCCAGCAGACCCACAGGGACGGGCTATGGCTACACCTTC. Translating gives CASRPTGTGYGYTF.

The rearrangement joins TRBV11-2 to TRBJ2-7, with D perhaps matching TRBD2 (5 bases). This CDR3 is built from 13 residues. Between the trimmed V and J ends, which lost 5 bases and 3 bases, there was a span of 11 bases. Germline values: CDR1 SGHAT, CDR2 FQNNGV. The CDR3, as DNA: TGTGCCAGCAGCCCCCCCGCGGGCTACGAGCAGTACTTC. It is translated as CASSPPAGYEQYF.

The V and J genes are TRBV12-3 or TRBV12-4 and TRBJ2-7, with D uncertain. This CDR3 spans 14 amino acids. The ends were cut back, 5 bases at V and 4 bases at J, with 15 bases in the middle. As DNA, the CDR3 is TGTGCCAGCAGTCCCGACGGCTCCGGTTACGAGCAGTACTTC. Its protein product is CASSPDGSGYEQYF.

The rearrangement links TRBV12-3 or TRBV12-4 to TRBJ2-3; D gene ambiguous. This CDR3 contains 13 residues. Trimming removed 5 bases from V and 6 bases from J, with 12 bases in between. The CDR3 DNA reads TGTGCCAGCAGTCCTAGGAGATGGGATACGCAGTATTTT. This encodes CASSPRRWDTQYF.

This clonotype was picked up a small number of times. The V call is TRBV6-5, the J call TRBJ2-5; D is undetermined. Germline V gene lookup returns CDR1 MNHEY and CDR2 SVGAGI. This CDR3 contains 14 residues. Trimming left V 0 bases short and J 5 bases short, with 10 bases between. In DNA, the CDR3 is TGTGCCAGCAGTTACTCGAGACCCGCGGAGACCCAGTACTTC. It translates to CASSYSRPAETQYF.

A few counts support this clonotype. The rearrangement uses TRBV29-1 and TRBJ1-1; D gene ambiguous. The germline V and J ends were trimmed by 5 bases and 5 bases, with 15 bases remaining between them. The CDR3 consists of 13 residues. Germline lookup yields CDR1 SQVTM and CDR2 ANQGSEA. Here the CDR3 reads CSVSPGRGTEAFF. Here the CDR3 DNA reads TGCAGCGTTTCCCCAGGACGGGGAACTGAAGCTTTCTTT.

A few counts support this clonotype. The rearrangement links TRBV18 to TRBJ1-1; perhaps TRBD1 as D (6 bases). V lost 4 bases and J 7 bases, leaving 10 bases between the germline ends. Germline CDR1 and CDR2: KGHSH and LQKENI. The CDR3 length is 12 residues. CDR3 coding DNA: TGTGCCAGCTCACAACACAGGGTTGAAGCTTTCTTT. Translation: CASSQHRVEAFF.

There are a few counts of this clonotype. The chain has TRBV24-1 and TRBJ2-7; TRBD1 matches at 9 bases. Trimming removed 4 bases from V and 6 bases from J; junction bases left unmatched: 12. This CDR3 is built from 16 residues. CDR1 KGHDR and CDR2 SFDVKD come from the germline V gene. The CDR3 DNA reads as TGTGCCACCAGTGACCAGAACAGGGGGCGAATCGGCGAGCAGTACTTC. Translating it yields CATSDQNRGRIGEQYF.

This clonotype has more than one count but fewer than ten. This chain links TRBV18 with TRBJ2-2; tentative D call: TRBD1 (6 bases). The V gene's germline CDR1 is KGHSH and CDR2 LQKENI. CDR3 length equals 17 residues. Trimming stripped 1 base from V and 2 bases from J, with 14 bases between. CDR3 nucleotides: TGTGCCAGCTCACCACGGGGGCCGGCACTAAACACCGGGGAGCTGTTTTTT. Amino acids: CASSPRGPALNTGELFF.